This T cell receptor beta chain originates from a study of T cell repertoires in cytomegalovirus infection (dated by TCRdb to 2018 to 2020). Looking at the study overall: Donor HLA type was relevant to the analysis, because carriage of CMV infection together with the matching HLA type was indicated by public TCR beta signatures. On the study overall, not on this receptor specifically: The ex vivo response was dominated by HLA-C-restricted CMV-specific TCR beta clonotypes, which also provided the single most frequent clonotype in two of eight donors. In both this cohort and an independent cohort of 352 donors, the cumulative frequency of public TCR beta family members distinguished carriers of CMV infection plus the relevant HLA type.

The instrument given in TCRdb is Illumina HiSeq 1500. TCRdb applied fastp at Q25 and MiXCR to the public reads, then kept only in-frame beta chains. Every distinct CDR3 protein forms one entry, paired with its most common genes and DNA. This sample has around 250,000 distinct CDR3 sequences in its table, and around 15% of those were observed once. The top ten clonotypes cover around 43% of the sample. Taken from cysteine to phenylalanine, the CDR3 has 15 residues. Only CDR3 DNA is held: 45 bases, read in frame from base 1. V drops 2 bases and J drops 0 bases, leaving 10 bases in between. Via the germline V gene (reference sequence), CDR1 is MNHNY and CDR2 SVGAGI. A word on this clonotype: Its antigen remains unidentified. No much larger clone exists at a distance of one base, and base qualities are not known.

Sequencing was performed on CD8+ T cells from PBMCs. The rearrangement combines TRBV6-6 with TRBJ1-2, with the D gene not clear enough to name. The sequence was obtained from a human donor in good health (CMV status not recorded). Some clones in this sample may be carry-over from other donors' samples. The CDR3 is CASSYVVAANYGYTF. Read as DNA, the sequence is TGTGCCAGCAGTTACGTCGTGGCAGCTAACTATGGCTACACCTTC.